These 4 T cell receptor beta chains share one sample of origin, sequenced in a study of lymphopenia after photon versus proton radiotherapy. TCRdb keeps only in-frame clones here, not all; method: immunoSEQ multiplex PCR. The repertoire holds fewer than 70,000 clones, with about nine tenths as singletons. The specimen was peripheral blood, collected from a patient treated with proton-based radiotherapy. The source of these receptors is a man older than 75 with esophageal cancer.

In its sample, this clone was seen once. The chain joins TRBV15 to TRBJ1-3; D is uncertain. Trimming cost V 5 bases and J 3 bases, with 8 bases left between them. This CDR3 contains 13 residues. CDR1 LNHNV and CDR2 YYDKDF come from the germline V gene (reference sequence). CDR3 sequence: CATSLLYGNTIYF. DNA of the CDR3: TGTGCCACCAGCCTCCTTTATGGAAACACCATATATTTT.

V and J are TRBV29-1 and TRBJ1-1, with 8 bases fitting TRBD1. Germline V gives CDR1 SQVTM, CDR2 ANQGSEA. The junction had 8 bases not matched to a gene; V was cut back by 8 bases and J by 6 bases. CDR3 length: 12 residues. CDR3 nucleotide sequence: TGCAGCTCAAGGACAGGGACATCTGAAGCTTTCTTT. Amino acids: CSSRTGTSEAFF.

V is TRBV7-2 and J is TRBJ2-3; D is unclear. Trimming shortened V by 1 base and J by 1 base, and 15 bases separated the two germline ends. The length of the CDR3 is 17 residues. Germline CDR1 is SGHTA and CDR2 is FQGNSA. The CDR3 reads CASSLVAVTMGTDTQYF. Written as DNA, the CDR3 is TGTGCCAGCAGCTTAGTCGCAGTAACAATGGGCACAGATACGCAGTATTTT. Full variable domain (remainder filled in from reference TRBV7-2 and TRBJ2-3): GAGVSQSPSNKVTEKGKDVELRCDPISGHTALYWYRQSLGQGLEFLIYFQGNSAPDKSGLPSDRFSAERTGGSVSTLTIQRTQQEDSAVYLCASSLVAVTMGTDTQYFGPGTRLTVL.

The V gene is TRBV19, the J gene TRBJ2-1, with 7 bases matching TRBD1. CDR3 length equals 18 residues. Germline loops: CDR1 LNHDA, CDR2 SQIVND (reference sequence). Trimming removed 2 bases from V and 2 bases from J; junction bases left unmatched: 12. CDR3: CASSISGTVLDPYNEQFF. The CDR3 DNA sequence: TGTGCCAGTAGTATATCTGGGACAGTCCTGGACCCCTACAATGAGCAGTTCTTC. Combining the CDR3 with reference TRBV19 and TRBJ2-1 gives the whole variable domain DGGITQSPKYLFRKEGQNVTLSCEQNLNHDAMYWYRQDPGQGLRLIYYSQIVNDFQKGDIAEGYSVSREKKESFPLTVTSAQKNPTAFYLCASSISGTVLDPYNEQFFGPGTRLTVL.